This TCR beta chain was recovered during a study of human T cells and chemical hapten exposure. Looking at the study overall: Sensitization applied 2% DPC to approximately 2 cm by approximately 2 cm of upper inner arm skin.

The library put unique molecular identifiers onto individual cDNA molecules. The authors' processing: Between about 20,000 and 690,600 TCRs appeared in each sample, and the median stood at about 100,000. One entry per CDR3 protein results from TCRdb running MiXCR on the RACE reads. The V and J calls shown here were made by TCRdb, not taken from the authors' results. The sample contains 350,000 to 400,000 distinct CDR3 sequences, about 6% of which appear only once. This clonotype was detected ten times or more. V was pared by 4 bases and J by 5 bases, with 7 bases of the junction left unmatched. CDR1 LGHDT and CDR2 YNNKEL come from the germline V gene (reference sequence). The CDR3 sequence is 17 residues long. Stated time point: patch test 2, 6 weeks after DPC sensitization. The treatment here: therapeutic diphenylcyclopropenone sensitization with weekly scalp DPC.

The source material was whole blood, sampled in connection with sensitization to the hapten diphenylcyclopropenone (DPC). This receptor was taken from a young woman with alopecia areata. Some clones in this sample may be carry-over from other donors' samples. The rearrangement uses TRBV3-1 and TRBJ2-2; 13 nucleotides align to TRBD2. As DNA, the CDR3 is TGTGCCAGCAGCCCCGGACTAGCGGGGGCAGGGACCGGGGAGCTGTTTTTT. Its translation: CASSPGLAGAGTGELFF.